This T cell receptor beta chain was captured by sequencing in a study of regulatory T cells in long-lasting Graves disease (dated by TCRdb to the early 2020s). With respect to the entire study: Antithyroid drugs had been taken for less than 3 months by newly diagnosed Graves' disease patients. Patients with persistent Graves' disease were compared with patients with newly diagnosed Graves' disease using TCR sequencing and RNA sequencing of peripheral blood. The study took place in China and was registered as a clinical trial. TCR sequencing covered around 13 persistent and approximately 20 newly diagnosed Graves' disease patients, some 33 samples in total.

This clonotype has at least ten counts. Its specific antigen is unknown. No base-level quality is on record; no much larger clone is a single base apart. Results and caveats for the whole study, not just this receptor: Peripheral blood alone was examined, since thyroid tissue, which constituted the primary lesion, could not be accessed. Persistent Graves' disease patients showed lower TCR Shannon entropy and fewer highly expanded clones than newly diagnosed patients, suggesting clonal expansion. A larger number of public clonotypes was shared among persistent patients (fewer than 3,000) than among newly diagnosed patients (around 970). As a limitation, the authors acknowledged that the small sample size may reduce accuracy. Sequencing and analysis were limited to the TCR beta chain. TRBV28, TRBJ1-2 and TRBJ2-5 were preferentially used in persistent disease, while TRBV20-1 and TRBJ2-1 were favored in newly diagnosed disease.

Receptors were amplified or captured by multiplex PCR. Sequencer: Illumina HiSeq 4000. iRepertoire HTBI primers and Arm-PCR amplification of CDR3 regions were used to construct TCR beta libraries. Before sequencing, the PCR products went through gel purification. The authors' analysis ran thus. Across samples, 55 to 80 TRBV and 14 TRBJ segments were identified and used for gene usage analysis of CDR3 amino acid clonotypes. Filtered high-quality paired reads were merged into contigs using COPE and FqMerger. BLAST was used to align contigs to IMGT TRBV, TRBD and TRBJ reference genes, and CDR3 was defined according to IMGT. Any clonotype with a frequency above 0.1% was counted as a highly expanded clone. Repertoire diversity was measured by Shannon entropy, and V-J evenness by the Gini coefficient. Public clonotypes were defined as clonotypes shared by more than one individual. The public reads were quality trimmed at Q25 with fastp and then assembled into clones with MiXCR by TCRdb, keeping productive beta chains. Identical CDR3 protein sequences are pooled into one entry, listed with their most common genes and DNA. TCRdb's processing, not the study's, gives the V and J calls here. The sample data list about 530,000 distinct CDR3 sequences, and 15% to 20% of these were observed just once. Roughly 25% of the sample comes from the top ten.

This sample's time point label indicates: newly diagnosed GD, antithyroid drugs for less than 3 months. For both TCR sequencing and RNA sequencing, RNA was extracted from PBMCs using TRIzol. The diagnosis of Graves' disease followed American Thyroid Association guidelines. The patients came from an endocrinology department in Xi'an, China. From each patient, roughly 9 milliliters of peripheral blood was collected into an EDTA anticoagulant tube. Ficoll Paque Plus density gradient separation was used to isolate PBMCs, and no further T cell sorting was done. An Agilent 2100 Bioanalyzer and agarose gel were used to assess RNA quality, and a NanoDrop 2000 was used to measure RNA concentration. Its CDR3 holds 13 amino acids, cysteine through phenylalanine. CDR3 DNA only is kept here, 39 bases in frame from base 1. The germline V gene (reference sequence) specifies LGHDT as CDR1 and YNNKEL as CDR2. V is pared back by 3 bases and J by 0 bases, with 2 bases lying between the germline termini.

These data also formed part of another study, on T cells in Graves' hyperthyroidism and ophthalmopathy. The second study's paper adds: Stable Graves' hyperthyroidism was defined as the absence of progression to ophthalmopathy over 18 months of follow-up. Hyperthyroidism patients were newly diagnosed, with disease duration under 2 months, and aged 18 to 65 years. The study excluded patients with uncontrolled infections, other autoimmune diseases, pregnancy or lactation. Clinical symptoms, serum thyroxine and TRAb, thyroid ultrasound, and orbital computed tomography formed the basis for the diagnoses. The first round of RT-PCR for the TCR CDR3 was performed with the HTBI primer set and the Qiagen OneStep RT-PCR kit. Most expanded thyroid clonotypes (frequency above 0.001) were also found in blood, which suggests that blood repertoires may mirror thyroid immune responses. A model built on a 13 V-J signature distinguished ophthalmopathy from stable hyperthyroidism, reaching around 87% sensitivity and around 81% specificity in cross-validation and 80%/75% in testing. In validation, progression to ophthalmopathy was predicted by the model with 70.59% sensitivity and 72.22% specificity, a median of roughly six months before onset. To identify distinguishing TCR V-J signatures, a discovery cohort of 90 to 100 patients was used, comprising 43 with Graves' ophthalmopathy and 57 with stable Graves' hyperthyroidism. Prospective prediction of ophthalmopathy was tested in an independent validation cohort consisting of under 20 hyperthyroidism patients and more than 15 patients who later progressed to ophthalmopathy. The 100 or so discovery patients were divided at random into training and test sets in a 7:3 ratio. The study also compared thyroid tissue and blood T-cell repertoires from several Graves' hyperthyroidism patients. After sampling, hyperthyroidism patients received methimazole starting at 30 mg daily, and ophthalmopathy patients received high-dose intravenous methylprednisolone. A second multiplex PCR round built the libraries, followed by size selection and purification. Sequencing of the libraries was done on an Illumina HiSeq2000 using paired-end 100 bp reads. SOAPnuke was used to process the raw data, removing reads that contained adapters or uncalled bases, had a mean Phred below 15, or lacked an exact match to the constant primer or identifier. COPE v1.2.5 was used to merge high-quality paired reads, and clonotypes were defined as unique nucleotide sequences. MiTCR v1.1 was used to align the clonotypes against IMGT TRBV, TRBD and TRBJ reference segments. The analysis was restricted to V-J combinations with a frequency above 0.0001, which together covered just over 98% of the repertoires. The TCS score was defined as F50 (clonal expansion) divided by E x V (chaos), with BLOSUM62-based TCRdist calculated between CDR3 peptides within each V-J. Welch's t-statistics and random forest reduced around 520 V-J features to about 13, which were used in a naive Bayes classifier (R e1071). No statistical method was used to set the sample size in advance, and investigators knew the group allocation. According to the paper, TCR Vbeta CDR3 sequencing was carried out on approximately 140 peripheral blood samples, which came from 40 to 45 ophthalmopathy, around 74 hyperthyroidism and about 17 progressor patients.

The source of this sequence is a woman aged 35-65 years with Graves disease. Donor details come from another sample of the same person, matched by shared clones. The sequencing used peripheral blood mononuclear cells (PBMCs), collected at new diagnosis, from a patient treated with antithyroid drugs. The chain uses TRBV3-1 and TRBJ2-2, with an unclear D gene assignment. The CDR3 amino acid sequence is: CASSQANTGELFF. The sequenced DNA: TGTGCCAGCAGCCAGGCGAACACCGGGGAGCTGTTTTTT.